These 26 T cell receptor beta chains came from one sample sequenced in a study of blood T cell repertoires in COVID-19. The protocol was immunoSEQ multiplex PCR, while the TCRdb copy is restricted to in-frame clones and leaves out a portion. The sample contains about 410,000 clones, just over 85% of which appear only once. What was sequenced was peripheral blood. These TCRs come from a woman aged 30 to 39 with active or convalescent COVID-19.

CDR3 DNA sequence: TGTGCCAGCAGCTCCGCGGGACTGCAAAATTCACCCCTCCACTTT. Encoded protein: CASSSAGLQNSPLHF. The V gene is TRBV7-2, the J gene TRBJ1-6, with D maybe TRBD1 (5 bases). The CDR3 length is 15 residues. The germline V and J ends were trimmed by 4 bases and 7 bases, with 14 bases remaining between them. Looked up from germline, CDR1 is SGHTA and CDR2 is FQGNSA.

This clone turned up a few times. CDR3 loop: CASSMDRDSNQPQHF. The CDR3 nucleotides are TGTGCCAGTAGTATGGACAGGGACAGCAATCAGCCCCAGCATTTT. The chain carries TRBV19 and TRBJ1-5, with 8 bases lining up with TRBD1. The CDR3 consists of 15 residues. Looked up from germline, CDR1 is LNHDA and CDR2 is SQIVND (reference sequence). The V segment lost 3 bases and the J segment 1 base; nucleotides outside the gene matches: 2.

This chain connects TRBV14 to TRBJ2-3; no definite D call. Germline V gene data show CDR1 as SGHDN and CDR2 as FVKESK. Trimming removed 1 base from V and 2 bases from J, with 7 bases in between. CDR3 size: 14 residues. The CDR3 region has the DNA TGTGCCAGCAGCCAAGGACACCACACAGATACGCAGTATTTT. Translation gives CASSQGHHTDTQYF.

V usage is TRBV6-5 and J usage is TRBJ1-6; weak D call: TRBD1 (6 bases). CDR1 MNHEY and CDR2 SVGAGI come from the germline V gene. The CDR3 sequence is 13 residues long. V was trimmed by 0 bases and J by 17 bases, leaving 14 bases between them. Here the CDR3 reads CASSYSAGAPIHF. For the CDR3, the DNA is TGTGCCAGCAGTTACTCTGCAGGGGCGCCGATCCACTTT.

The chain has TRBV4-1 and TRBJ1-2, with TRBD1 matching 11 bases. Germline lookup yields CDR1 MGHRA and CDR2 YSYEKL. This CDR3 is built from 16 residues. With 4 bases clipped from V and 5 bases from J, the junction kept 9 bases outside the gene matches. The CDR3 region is CASSPQTDRGLYGYTF. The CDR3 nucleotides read TGCGCCAGCAGCCCCCAGACGGACAGGGGGCTATATGGCTACACCTTC.

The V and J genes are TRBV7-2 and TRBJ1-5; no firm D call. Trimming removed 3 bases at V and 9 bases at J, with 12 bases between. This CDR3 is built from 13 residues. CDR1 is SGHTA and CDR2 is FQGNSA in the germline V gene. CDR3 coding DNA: TGTGCCAGCAGCTTCGGGAACTCCGGGCCCCAGCATTTT. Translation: CASSFGNSGPQHF.

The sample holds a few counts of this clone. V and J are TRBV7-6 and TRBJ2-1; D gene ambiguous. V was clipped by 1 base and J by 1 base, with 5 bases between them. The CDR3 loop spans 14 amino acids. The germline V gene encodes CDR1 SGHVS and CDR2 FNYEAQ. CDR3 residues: CASSLDLSYNEQFF. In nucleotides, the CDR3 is TGTGCCAGCAGCTTAGATCTGTCCTACAATGAGCAGTTCTTC.

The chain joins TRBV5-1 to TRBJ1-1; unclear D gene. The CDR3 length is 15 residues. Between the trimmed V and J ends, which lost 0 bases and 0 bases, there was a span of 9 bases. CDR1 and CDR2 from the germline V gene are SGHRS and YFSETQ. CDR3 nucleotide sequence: TGCGCCAGCAGCTTGGTAGCCACCATGAACACTGAAGCTTTCTTT. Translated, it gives CASSLVATMNTEAFF.

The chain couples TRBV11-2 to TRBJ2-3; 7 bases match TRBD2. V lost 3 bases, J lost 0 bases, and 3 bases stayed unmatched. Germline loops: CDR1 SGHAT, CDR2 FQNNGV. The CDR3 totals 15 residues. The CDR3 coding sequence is TGTGCCAGCAGCTTGGGAGGGGCCAGCACAGATACGCAGTATTTT. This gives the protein CASSLGGASTDTQYF.

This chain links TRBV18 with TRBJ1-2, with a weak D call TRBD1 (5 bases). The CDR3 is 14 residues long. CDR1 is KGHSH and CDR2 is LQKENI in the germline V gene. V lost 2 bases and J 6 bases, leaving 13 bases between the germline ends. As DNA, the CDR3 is TGTGCCAGCTCACCAGCAGGGACTTCACATGGCTACACCTTC. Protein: CASSPAGTSHGYTF.

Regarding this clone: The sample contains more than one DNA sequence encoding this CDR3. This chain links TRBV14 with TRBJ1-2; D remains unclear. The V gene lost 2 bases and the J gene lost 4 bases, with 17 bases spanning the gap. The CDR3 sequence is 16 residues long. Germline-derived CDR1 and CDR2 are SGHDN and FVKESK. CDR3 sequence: CASSQRGPAGPYGYTF. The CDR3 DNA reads TGTGCCAGCAGCCAACGCGGGCCGGCGGGCCCCTATGGCTACACCTTC.

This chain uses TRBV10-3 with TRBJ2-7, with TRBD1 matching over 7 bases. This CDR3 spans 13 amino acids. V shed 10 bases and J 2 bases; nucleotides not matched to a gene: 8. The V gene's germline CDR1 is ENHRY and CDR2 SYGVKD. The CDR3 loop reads CASTRQGTYEQYF. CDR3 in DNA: TGTGCCAGCACTAGACAGGGAACCTACGAGCAGTACTTC.

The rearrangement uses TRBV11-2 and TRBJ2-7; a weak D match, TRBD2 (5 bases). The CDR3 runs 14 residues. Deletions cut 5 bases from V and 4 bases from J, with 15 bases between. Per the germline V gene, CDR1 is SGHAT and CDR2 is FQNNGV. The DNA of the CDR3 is TGTGCCAGCAGCGAGGGAAACTCACTTTACGAGCAGTACTTC. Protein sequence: CASSEGNSLYEQYF.

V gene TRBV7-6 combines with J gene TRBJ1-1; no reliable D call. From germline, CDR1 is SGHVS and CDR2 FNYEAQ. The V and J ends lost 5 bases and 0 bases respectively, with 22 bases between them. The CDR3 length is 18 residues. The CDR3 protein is CASSRLVIHPNLNTEAFF. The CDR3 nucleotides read TGTGCCAGCAGCCGACTCGTAATCCACCCCAATTTGAACACTGAAGCTTTCTTT.

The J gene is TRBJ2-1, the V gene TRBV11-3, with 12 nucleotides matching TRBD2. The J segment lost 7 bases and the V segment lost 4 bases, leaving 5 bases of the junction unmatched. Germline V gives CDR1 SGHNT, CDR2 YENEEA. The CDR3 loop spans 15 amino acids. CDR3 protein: CASSSGLAGGNEQFF. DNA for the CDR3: TGTGCCAGCAGCTCGGGGCTAGCGGGGGGGAATGAGCAGTTCTTC.

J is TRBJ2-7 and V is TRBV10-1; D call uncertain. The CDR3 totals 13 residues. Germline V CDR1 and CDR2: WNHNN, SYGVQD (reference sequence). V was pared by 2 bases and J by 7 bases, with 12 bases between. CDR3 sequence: CASSELQDSEQYF. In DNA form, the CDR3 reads TGCGCCAGCAGTGAGCTTCAGGATTCGGAGCAGTACTTC.

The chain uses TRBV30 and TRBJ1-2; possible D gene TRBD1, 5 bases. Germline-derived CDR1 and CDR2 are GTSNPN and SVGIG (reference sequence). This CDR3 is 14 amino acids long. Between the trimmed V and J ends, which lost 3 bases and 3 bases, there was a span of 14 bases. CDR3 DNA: TGTGCCTGGAGAGAACAGGCGTATGACTATGGCTACACCTTC. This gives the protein CAWREQAYDYGYTF.

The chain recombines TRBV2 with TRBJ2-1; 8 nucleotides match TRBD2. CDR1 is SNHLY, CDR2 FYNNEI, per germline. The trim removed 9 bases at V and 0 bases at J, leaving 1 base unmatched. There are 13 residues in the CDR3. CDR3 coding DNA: TGTGCCAGAAGCGGGAGCTCCTACAATGAGCAGTTCTTC. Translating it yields CARSGSSYNEQFF.

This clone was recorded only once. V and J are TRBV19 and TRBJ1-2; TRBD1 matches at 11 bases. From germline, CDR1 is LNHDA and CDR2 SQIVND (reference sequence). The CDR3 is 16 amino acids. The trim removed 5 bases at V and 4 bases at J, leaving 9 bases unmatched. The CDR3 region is CASSPRGGQGVYGYTF. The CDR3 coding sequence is TGTGCCAGTAGTCCCAGAGGGGGACAGGGGGTCTATGGCTACACCTTC.

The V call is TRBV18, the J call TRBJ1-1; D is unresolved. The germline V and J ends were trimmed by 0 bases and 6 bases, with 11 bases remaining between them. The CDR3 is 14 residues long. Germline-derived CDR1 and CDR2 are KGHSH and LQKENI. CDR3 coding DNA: TGTGCCAGCTCACCACCGGGGAGGTCAGCTGAAGCTTTCTTT. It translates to CASSPPGRSAEAFF.

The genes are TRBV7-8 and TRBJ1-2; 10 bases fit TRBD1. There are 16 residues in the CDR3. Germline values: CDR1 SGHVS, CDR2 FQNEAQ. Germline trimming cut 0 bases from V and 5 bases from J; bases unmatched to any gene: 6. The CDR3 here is CASSLALGQGGYGYTF. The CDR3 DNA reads TGTGCCAGCAGCTTAGCGCTCGGACAGGGGGGATATGGCTACACCTTC.

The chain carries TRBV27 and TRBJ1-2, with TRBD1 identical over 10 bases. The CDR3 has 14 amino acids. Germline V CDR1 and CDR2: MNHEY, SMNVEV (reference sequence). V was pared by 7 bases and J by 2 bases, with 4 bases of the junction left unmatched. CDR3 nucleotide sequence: TGTGCCAGCACCCGGACAGGGGGGAACTATGGCTACACCTTC. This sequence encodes CASTRTGGNYGYTF.

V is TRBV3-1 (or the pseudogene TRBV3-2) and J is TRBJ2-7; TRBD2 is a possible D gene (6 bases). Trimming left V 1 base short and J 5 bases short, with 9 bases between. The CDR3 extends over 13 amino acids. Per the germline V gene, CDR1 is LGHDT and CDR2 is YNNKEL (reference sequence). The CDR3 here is CASSQVAGNEQYF. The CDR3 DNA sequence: TGTGCCAGCAGCCAAGTGGCGGGGAACGAGCAGTACTTC.

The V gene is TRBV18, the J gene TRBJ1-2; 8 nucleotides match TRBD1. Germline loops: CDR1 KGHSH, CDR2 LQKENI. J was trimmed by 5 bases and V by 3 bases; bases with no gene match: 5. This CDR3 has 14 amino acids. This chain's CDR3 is CASSPGTGKYGYTF. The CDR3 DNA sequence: TGTGCCAGCTCACCGGGGACAGGAAAATATGGCTACACCTTC. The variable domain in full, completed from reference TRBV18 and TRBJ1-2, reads NAGVMQNPRHLVRRRGQEARLRCSPMKGHSHVYWYRQLPEEGLKFMVYLQKENIIDESGMPKERFSAEFPKEGPSILRIQQVVRGDSAAYFCASSPGTGKYGYTFGSGTRLTVV.

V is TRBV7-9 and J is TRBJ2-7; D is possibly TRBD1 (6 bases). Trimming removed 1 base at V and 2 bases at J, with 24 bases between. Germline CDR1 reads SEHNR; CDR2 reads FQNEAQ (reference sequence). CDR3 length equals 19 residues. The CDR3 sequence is CASSLGSWSVRTVAYEQYF. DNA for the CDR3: TGTGCCAGCAGCTTAGGATCGTGGAGTGTCCGGACAGTGGCCTACGAGCAGTACTTC.

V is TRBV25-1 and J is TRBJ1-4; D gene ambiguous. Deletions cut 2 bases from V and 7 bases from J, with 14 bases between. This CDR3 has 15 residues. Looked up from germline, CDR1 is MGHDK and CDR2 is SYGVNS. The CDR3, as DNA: TGTGCCAGCAGTGAAGGAGGGAGGACCGGTGAAAAACTGTTTTTT. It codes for CASSEGGRTGEKLFF. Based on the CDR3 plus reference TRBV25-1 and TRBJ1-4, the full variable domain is EADIYQTPRYLVIGTGKKITLECSQTMGHDKMYWYQQDPGMELHLIHYSYGVNSTEKGDLSSESTVSRIRTEHFPLTLESARPSHTSQYLCASSEGGRTGEKLFFGSGTQLSVL.